The 20 T cell receptor beta chains reported below all come from one sample, sequenced in a study of cytomegalovirus exposure and HLA in healthy donors. In the PCR, 60 Vbeta and 13 Jbeta primers were used. Here immunoSEQ multiplex PCR was the method, and the copy in TCRdb shows in-frame clones only, minus some. The sample shows about 98,000 clones, under 75% of them seen only once. The sample consisted of PBMCs. The receptors were gathered from a man between 45 and 60 years old in good health and CMV-seronegative.

For the CDR3, the DNA is TGTGCCAGCAGCTTAGCGAAGGGACAGGGGGCGAGCTACACCTTC. As protein: CASSLAKGQGASYTF. The V gene is TRBV7-9, the J gene TRBJ1-2; 12 nucleotides align to TRBD1. This CDR3 contains 15 residues. Germline V gene lookup returns CDR1 SEHNR and CDR2 FQNEAQ (reference sequence). V shed 0 bases and J 9 bases; nucleotides not matched to a gene: 5.

This clone was found a few times. V usage is TRBV2 and J usage is TRBJ1-6, with a weak D call TRBD1 (6 bases). The CDR3 extends over 14 amino acids. Looked up from germline, CDR1 is SNHLY and CDR2 is FYNNEI. V was trimmed by 4 bases and J by 8 bases, leaving 12 bases between them. The CDR3 spells CASSAQGSDSPLHF. The CDR3 nucleotides read TGTGCCAGCAGTGCTCAGGGGAGTGATTCACCCCTCCACTTT.

The chain uses TRBV27 and TRBJ2-7; no firm D call. Looked up from germline, CDR1 is MNHEY and CDR2 is SMNVEV (reference sequence). The length of the CDR3 is 14 residues. V dropped 5 bases and J dropped 0 bases, with 11 bases sitting between them. The CDR3 DNA follows: TGTGCCAGCAGTCGGGTCTACTCCTCCTACGAGCAGTACTTC. This encodes CASSRVYSSYEQYF.

This clone showed up just a few times. This rearrangement joins TRBV28 to TRBJ1-4; no firm D call. The CDR3 contains 14 residues. Per the germline V gene, CDR1 is MDHEN and CDR2 is SYDVKM. Trimming removed 8 bases from V and 8 bases from J, with 18 bases in between. CDR3 sequence reads: CASLNSYSREKLFF. CDR3 nucleotide sequence: TGTGCCAGCCTAAACAGCTACTCAAGGGAAAAACTGTTTTTT.

This chain connects TRBV18 to TRBJ1-2; the match to TRBD1 covers 7 bases. The junction had 3 bases not matched to a gene; V was cut back by 3 bases and J by 5 bases. The germline V gene encodes CDR1 KGHSH and CDR2 LQKENI. The length of the CDR3 is 13 residues. CDR3 sequence (DNA): TGTGCCAGCTCACCCGACAGGGAGTATGGCTACACCTTC. This translates into CASSPDREYGYTF.

The chain is built from TRBV29-1 and TRBJ1-2; 12 bases map to TRBD1. Trimming took 7 bases from V and 4 from J; bases not matched to a gene: 7. Germline V gene sequence: CDR1 SQVTM, CDR2 ANQGSEA. This CDR3 has 14 amino acids. CDR3 nucleotides: TGCAGCGCCGCGGGACAGGGGGCCGGCTATGGCTACACCTTC. It specifies CSAAGQGAGYGYTF.

The chain joins TRBV29-1 to TRBJ1-1; possible D gene TRBD1, 6 bases. V was cut by 5 bases and J by 1 base, with 14 bases left in between. The CDR3 has 14 amino acids. Germline-derived CDR1 and CDR2 are SQVTM and ANQGSEA. The CDR3 protein is CSVRGDRTNTEAFF. The CDR3 nucleotides are TGCAGCGTTAGGGGAGACAGGACGAACACTGAAGCTTTCTTT.

This chain uses TRBV2 with TRBJ1-5, with D possibly matching TRBD1 (5 bases). Between the trimmed V and J ends, which lost 6 bases and 3 bases, there was a span of 12 bases. Germline V lookup: CDR1 SNHLY, CDR2 FYNNEI. CDR3 length equals 14 residues. CDR3 sequence: CASRGGGDNQPQHF. Here the CDR3 DNA reads TGTGCCAGCAGGGGGGGAGGGGACAATCAGCCCCAGCATTTT.

In its sample, this clone was seen once. V usage is TRBV9 and J usage is TRBJ1-1; 9 nucleotides align to TRBD1. The CDR3 consists of 19 residues. J was trimmed by 4 bases and V by 3 bases; bases with no gene match: 19. Per the germline V gene, CDR1 is SGDLS and CDR2 is YYNGEE. CDR3 sequence (DNA): TGTGCCAGCAGCGGACTTGGACTGAGACAGGGGGACCGGGCCACTGAAGCTTTCTTT. Protein: CASSGLGLRQGDRATEAFF.

The chain combines TRBV30 with TRBJ1-1; D unresolved. This CDR3 has 11 amino acids. With 1 base removed from V and 6 bases from J, the gap between germline ends came to 6 bases. The germline V gene has CDR1 GTSNPN and CDR2 SVGIG (reference sequence). The CDR3 loop is CAWSGSAEAFF. The CDR3 DNA reads TGTGCCTGGAGTGGTTCGGCTGAAGCTTTCTTT.

This clone has more than one count but fewer than ten. V gene TRBV15 combines with J gene TRBJ2-5, with unresolved D. The CDR3 extends over 13 amino acids. The V gene lost 0 bases and the J gene lost 4 bases, with 6 bases spanning the gap. In germline, CDR1 is LNHNV, CDR2 YYDKDF (reference sequence). The DNA of the CDR3 is TGTGCCACCAGCAGAGATAACAGAGAGACCCAGTACTTC. Translating it yields CATSRDNRETQYF.

V usage is TRBV29-1 and J usage is TRBJ2-3, with TRBD2 identical over 10 bases. CDR1 and CDR2 from the germline V gene are SQVTM and ANQGSEA. The CDR3 consists of 14 residues. Losses at the gene ends were 6 bases for V and 1 base for J; bases not matched to a gene: 4. The CDR3 loop is CSVASGRGTDTQYF. The CDR3 DNA sequence: TGCAGCGTGGCTAGCGGGAGAGGCACAGATACGCAGTATTTT.

This rearrangement joins TRBV11-1 to TRBJ2-5; D is perhaps TRBD2 (6 bases). CDR1 is SGHAT and CDR2 is FQDESV in the germline V gene (reference sequence). Trimming stripped 3 bases from V and 5 bases from J, with 13 bases between. The CDR3 runs to 14 residues. The CDR3 loop reads CASSFAGGIETQYF. The CDR3 region has the DNA TGTGCCAGCAGCTTCGCGGGCGGGATTGAGACCCAGTACTTC.

This clone was counted a few times. The chain is built from TRBV28 and TRBJ2-1, with 7 bases matching TRBD2. The junction had 6 bases not matched to a gene; V was cut back by 7 bases and J by 9 bases. The CDR3 has 12 residues. Germline lookup yields CDR1 MDHEN and CDR2 SYDVKM. The CDR3: CASTIGGGEQFF. CDR3 DNA sequence: TGTGCCAGCACCATTGGCGGGGGTGAGCAGTTCTTC.

CDR3 residues: CASSPRTSEEQFF. Written as DNA, the CDR3 is TGTGCCAGCAGCCCCCGCACATCGGAGGAGCAGTTCTTC. The V gene is TRBV11-3, the J gene TRBJ2-1; the D is unclear. The ends were cut back, 5 bases at V and 10 bases at J, with 15 bases in the middle. Germline CDR1 and CDR2: SGHNT and YENEEA. CDR3 size: 13 residues.

In this sample, this clone turned up once. One junction end disagrees with the germline gene, perhaps due to a read error. The chain has TRBV6-1 and TRBJ2-1, with TRBD1 matching 8 bases. The length of the CDR3 is 13 residues. Germline CDR1 MNHNS, CDR2 SASEGT. The DNA of the CDR3 is TGTGCCAGCCGGGACAGGTCCTACAATGAGCAGCTCTTC. It is translated as CASRDRSYNEQLF.

V and J are TRBV7-9 and TRBJ2-3; 7 bases are shared with TRBD1. This CDR3 is 15 amino acids long. V was clipped by 4 bases and J by 4 bases; unmatched bases: 8. The germline V gene has CDR1 SEHNR and CDR2 FQNEAQ (reference sequence). The CDR3 protein is CASSSPGQISDTQYF. The CDR3 region has the DNA TGTGCCAGCAGCTCTCCGGGACAGATATCAGATACGCAGTATTTT.

The chain employs TRBV6-5 and TRBJ1-4, with D perhaps TRBD1 (6 bases). Trimming stripped 5 bases from V and 1 base from J, with 8 bases between. Per germline, CDR1 MNHEY and CDR2 SVGAGI. The CDR3 runs 14 residues. CDR3 nucleotides: TGTGCCAGCAGTACAGGGAAAACTAATGAAAAACTGTTTTTT. Its protein product is CASSTGKTNEKLFF.

The sample holds a few counts of this clone. The V call is TRBV10-1, the J call TRBJ1-1; D possibly corresponds to TRBD1 (6 bases). This CDR3 has 12 amino acids. Trimming pared 4 bases from V and 4 bases from J, leaving 7 bases between. Germline V gene data show CDR1 as WNHNN and CDR2 as SYGVQD (reference sequence). DNA of the CDR3: TGCGCCAGCAGTGCGACAGGCACTGAAGCTTTCTTT. Translation gives CASSATGTEAFF.

The chain recombines TRBV11-2 with TRBJ2-3; 15 bases line up with TRBD2. Germline values: CDR1 SGHAT, CDR2 FQNNGV. This CDR3 comprises 16 residues. Trimming cost V 6 bases and J 3 bases; bases outside gene matches: 4. DNA for the CDR3: TGTGCCAGCAGGAGGACTAGCGGGGGGGGGACAGATACGCAGTATTTT. Its translation is CASRRTSGGGTDTQYF.